One sample yielded the 23 T cell receptor beta chains listed below, sequenced in a study of PD-L1 blockade in urothelial cancer. Profiled with immunoSEQ multiplex PCR; TCRdb holds only in-frame clones, not every one. The sample records about 95,000 clones, around nine tenths being singletons. Time point of the sample: pretreatment peripheral blood. The material sequenced was PBMCs, taken around atezolizumab (anti-PD-L1) treatment. The receptor source for this set is a man aged 60-69 years with urothelial cancer.

The chain uses TRBV27 and TRBJ1-1; TRBD1 matches at 12 bases. The CDR3 runs to 14 residues. Per the germline V gene, CDR1 is MNHEY and CDR2 is SMNVEV (reference sequence). V shed 6 bases, J shed 4 bases, and the junction held 3 bases outside the gene matches. CDR3 sequence: CASRGQGAPTEAFF. In DNA, the CDR3 is TGTGCCAGCAGGGGACAGGGGGCGCCCACTGAAGCTTTCTTT.

The chain joins TRBV9 to TRBJ2-7, with D perhaps TRBD2 (5 bases). The length of the CDR3 is 15 residues. Between the trimmed V and J ends, which lost 4 bases and 0 bases, there was a span of 14 bases. Germline CDR1 reads SGDLS; CDR2 reads YYNGEE. CDR3 region: CASSLGWTLSYEQYF. CDR3 sequence (DNA): TGTGCCAGCAGCCTGGGCTGGACTCTCTCCTACGAGCAGTACTTC.

The rearrangement joins TRBV11-3 to TRBJ1-2, with 7 positions matching TRBD1. The V gene's germline CDR1 is SGHNT and CDR2 YENEEA. This CDR3 comprises 13 residues. J gave up 6 bases and V 5 bases, and 6 bases lay outside the gene matches. As DNA, the CDR3 is TGTGCCAGCAGCCGCGACAGGGTCGATGGCTACACCTTC. This gives the protein CASSRDRVDGYTF.

V is TRBV11-1 and J is TRBJ2-7; possible D gene TRBD1, 7 bases. Germline V lookup: CDR1 SGHAT, CDR2 FQDESV (reference sequence). The length of the CDR3 is 15 residues. Trimming cost V 5 bases and J 3 bases, with 17 bases left between them. The CDR3 here is CASSVGRGAFYEQYF. The CDR3 nucleotides read TGTGCCAGCAGCGTAGGCAGGGGGGCGTTCTACGAGCAGTACTTC.

This clone has just a few counts. The chain is built from TRBV4-3 and TRBJ1-2, with a tentative D call TRBD1 (5 bases). V gave up 3 bases and J gave up 4 bases, with 12 bases separating them. CDR3 length equals 14 residues. The germline CDR1 and CDR2 sequences are LGHNA and YSLEER. The CDR3 loop reads CASSQSDSSYGYTF. DNA of the CDR3: TGCGCCAGCAGCCAGAGTGACAGCTCCTATGGCTACACCTTC.

This sequence joins TRBV7-8 and TRBJ2-3; 9 bases fit TRBD2. CDR1 and CDR2 from the germline V gene are SGHVS and FQNEAQ. This CDR3 region has 13 residues. V lost 5 bases to trimming and J lost 6 bases; unmatched junction nucleotides: 3. The CDR3 DNA follows: TGTGCCAGCAGCGGCGGGAGGGGTGATACGCAGTATTTT. It codes for CASSGGRGDTQYF.

This sequence joins TRBV19 and TRBJ1-5; D gene ambiguous. Germline values: CDR1 LNHDA, CDR2 SQIVND (reference sequence). The CDR3 is 14 amino acids. The V end lost 3 bases, the J end lost 4 bases, and 10 bases lay between the germline ends. The CDR3 spells CASSIFSGNQPQHF. CDR3 nucleotide sequence: TGTGCCAGTAGTATTTTCTCGGGTAATCAGCCCCAGCATTTT.

This chain connects TRBV19 to TRBJ1-3, with a weak D call TRBD1 (6 bases). CDR3 length: 16 residues. V was cut by 7 bases and J by 0 bases, with 16 bases left in between. Germline V gives CDR1 LNHDA, CDR2 SQIVND (reference sequence). CDR3 sequence (DNA): TGTGCCAGTATTCCCCAGGGGATTATCTCTGGAAACACCATATATTTT. It specifies CASIPQGIISGNTIYF.

This chain links TRBV5-1 with TRBJ1-3; D uncertain. The germline V gene has CDR1 SGHRS and CDR2 YFSETQ. Deletions cut 7 bases from V and 3 bases from J, with 11 bases between. This CDR3 comprises 13 residues. The CDR3 DNA reads TGCGCCAGCGCCGGTGGAGGTGGAAACACCATATATTTT. Amino acid sequence: CASAGGGGNTIYF.

The chain couples TRBV29-1 to TRBJ1-4; 9 bases match TRBD1. The CDR3 extends over 16 amino acids. Unmatched junction bases numbered 11, after V lost 4 bases and J lost 5 bases. Germline V gene data show CDR1 as SQVTM and CDR2 as ANQGSEA. The DNA of the CDR3 is TGCAGCGTTGTAGTGCCGGGACAGGGATCAAATGAAAAACTGTTTTTT. It specifies CSVVVPGQGSNEKLFF.

The rearrangement uses TRBV5-1 and TRBJ2-7, with 7 nucleotides matching TRBD2. With 0 bases clipped from V and 0 bases from J, the junction kept 6 bases outside the gene matches. From germline, CDR1 is SGHRS and CDR2 YFSETQ. The CDR3 has 16 residues. This chain's CDR3 is CASSLVPRGSSYEQYF. The CDR3 DNA sequence: TGCGCCAGCAGCTTGGTGCCTCGCGGGAGCTCCTACGAGCAGTACTTC.

The rearrangement uses TRBV6-5 and TRBJ1-3; unclear D gene. CDR3 length equals 14 residues. Germline CDR1 MNHEY, CDR2 SVGAGI. The V end was cut by 4 bases, the J end by 3 bases, with 10 bases between. The CDR3 protein is CASSSGLGGNTIYF. CDR3 bases: TGTGCCAGCAGTTCCGGTCTTGGTGGAAACACCATATATTTT.

The chain couples TRBV5-1 to TRBJ1-1, with 7 bases aligning to TRBD1. CDR3 length: 15 residues. Trimming at V came to 2 bases and at J to 0 bases, leaving 4 bases not matched to a gene. CDR1 SGHRS and CDR2 YFSETQ come from the germline V gene. CDR3 amino acids: CASSLQGPMNTEAFF. In DNA, the CDR3 is TGCGCCAGCAGCTTACAGGGGCCGATGAACACTGAAGCTTTCTTT.

This chain links TRBV30 with TRBJ2-6; TRBD2 agrees at 7 bases. This CDR3 has 15 amino acids. CDR1 is GTSNPN, CDR2 SVGIG, per germline (reference sequence). Losses at the gene ends were 7 bases for V and 2 bases for J; bases not matched to a gene: 8. The CDR3 coding sequence is TGTGCCTCTTCTCCCACTAGCGCTGGGGCCAACGTCCTGACTTTC. This translates into CASSPTSAGANVLTF.

J is TRBJ2-3 and V is TRBV6-6; 13 bases line up with TRBD2. Germline V CDR1 and CDR2: MNHNY, SVGAGI (reference sequence). The CDR3 runs 16 residues. Losses at the gene ends were 2 bases for V and 4 bases for J; bases not matched to a gene: 3. In DNA, the CDR3 is TGTGCCAGCAGTTACGGGACTAGCGGGAACTCAGATACGCAGTATTTT. Translation: CASSYGTSGNSDTQYF.

This chain joins TRBV5-1 and TRBJ2-1; 7 bases are a match to TRBD1. This CDR3 contains 16 residues. CDR1 SGHRS and CDR2 YFSETQ come from the germline V gene. The V and J ends lost 4 bases and 1 base, in that order; junction bases with no gene match: 8. The CDR3 loop reads CASSGGQERSYNEQFF. CDR3 sequence (DNA): TGCGCCAGCAGCGGCGGACAGGAGAGGTCCTACAATGAGCAGTTCTTC.

This clone was counted between two and nine times. The chain links TRBV7-9 to TRBJ2-1; TRBD2 is a possible D gene (6 bases). Per germline, CDR1 SEHNR and CDR2 FQNEAQ (reference sequence). The CDR3 is 16 amino acids. Between the trimmed V and J ends, which lost 7 bases and 8 bases, there was a span of 24 bases. The CDR3 bases are TGTGCCAGCACCTGGTCCGGGACTGGGGTCCCTGATGAGCAGTTCTTC. It translates to CASTWSGTGVPDEQFF.

The chain has TRBV12-5 and TRBJ1-3; TRBD1 agrees at 9 bases. CDR3 length: 15 amino acids. Germline V gene data show CDR1 as LGHNT and CDR2 as FRNRAP. Unmatched junction bases numbered 1, after V lost 0 bases and J lost 4 bases. The CDR3 DNA sequence: TGTGCTAGTGGTTTGGTAGGACAGGGGGGAAACACCATATATTTT. It yields the protein CASGLVGQGGNTIYF.

The V and J genes are TRBV7-2 and TRBJ2-3, with a possible D match to TRBD1 (6 bases). Trimming stripped 2 bases from V and 4 bases from J, with 10 bases between. This CDR3 comprises 14 residues. In germline, CDR1 is SGHTA, CDR2 FQGNSA. DNA for the CDR3: TGTGCCAGCAGCTTATGGGCAGGGGCAGATACGCAGTATTTT. As protein: CASSLWAGADTQYF.

The chain couples TRBV4-2 to TRBJ2-2; TRBD2 matches 13 bases. Germline V gene sequence: CDR1 LGHNA, CDR2 YNFKEQ. V lost 1 base and J lost 0; bases outside the gene matches: 2. The CDR3 is made up of 18 amino acids. Written as DNA, the CDR3 is TGTGCCAGCAGCCAAGGGACTAGCGGGAGTGCGAACACCGGGGAGCTGTTTTTT. It encodes CASSQGTSGSANTGELFF.

This rearrangement joins TRBV10-3 to TRBJ1-5; 9 nucleotides match TRBD1. The CDR3 covers 14 residues. Per the germline V gene, CDR1 is ENHRY and CDR2 is SYGVKD. The J segment lost 5 bases and the V segment lost 4 bases, leaving 3 bases of the junction unmatched. The CDR3 sequence: CAISGRDRDQPQHF. In DNA, the CDR3 is TGTGCCATCAGTGGGCGGGACAGGGATCAGCCCCAGCATTTT.

V is TRBV10-2 and J is TRBJ2-2; the D is unclear. With 6 bases removed from V and 6 bases from J, the gap between germline ends came to 11 bases. The length of the CDR3 is 13 residues. Germline-derived CDR1 and CDR2 are WSHSY and SAAADI. Here the CDR3 reads CASREVQAGELFF. For the CDR3, the DNA is TGCGCCAGCAGAGAGGTGCAGGCCGGGGAGCTGTTTTTT.

The gene calls are TRBV5-1 and TRBJ2-1; the match to TRBD2 covers 10 bases. J was trimmed by 4 bases and V by 0 bases; bases with no gene match: 1. The germline V gene encodes CDR1 SGHRS and CDR2 YFSETQ. This CDR3 is 15 amino acids long. The DNA for the CDR3 is TGCGCCAGCAGCTTGGATAGCGGGAGGTACAATGAGCAGTTCTTC. Translated: CASSLDSGRYNEQFF.